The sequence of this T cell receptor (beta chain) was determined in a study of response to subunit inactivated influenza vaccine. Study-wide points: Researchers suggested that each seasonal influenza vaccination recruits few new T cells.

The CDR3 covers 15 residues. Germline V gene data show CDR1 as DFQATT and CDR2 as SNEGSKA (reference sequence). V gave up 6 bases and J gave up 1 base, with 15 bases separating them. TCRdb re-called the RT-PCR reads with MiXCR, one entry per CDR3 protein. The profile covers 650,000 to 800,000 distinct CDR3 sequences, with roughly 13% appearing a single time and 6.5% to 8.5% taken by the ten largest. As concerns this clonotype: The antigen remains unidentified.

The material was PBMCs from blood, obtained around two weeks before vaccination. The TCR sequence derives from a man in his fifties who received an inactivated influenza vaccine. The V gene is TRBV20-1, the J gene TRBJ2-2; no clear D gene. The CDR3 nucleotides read TGCAGTGCCACCCATCCCCACAAGAACACCGGGGAGCTGTTTTTT. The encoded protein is CSATHPHKNTGELFF.